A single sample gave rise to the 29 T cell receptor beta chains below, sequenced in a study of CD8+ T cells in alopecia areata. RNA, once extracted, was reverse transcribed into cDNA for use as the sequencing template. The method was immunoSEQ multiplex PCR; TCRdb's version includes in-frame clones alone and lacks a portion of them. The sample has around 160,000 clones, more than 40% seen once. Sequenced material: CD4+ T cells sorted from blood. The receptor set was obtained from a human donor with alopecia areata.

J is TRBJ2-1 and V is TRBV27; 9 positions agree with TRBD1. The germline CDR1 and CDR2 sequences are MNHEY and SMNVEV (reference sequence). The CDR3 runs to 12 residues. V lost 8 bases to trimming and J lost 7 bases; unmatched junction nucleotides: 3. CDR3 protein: CASGGTGNEQFF. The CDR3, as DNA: TGTGCCAGCGGCGGGACAGGGAATGAGCAGTTCTTC.

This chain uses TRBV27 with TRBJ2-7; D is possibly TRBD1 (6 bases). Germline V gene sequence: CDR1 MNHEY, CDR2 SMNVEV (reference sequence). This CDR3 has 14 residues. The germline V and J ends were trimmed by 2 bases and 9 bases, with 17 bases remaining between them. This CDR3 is CASSLPGARAVQYF. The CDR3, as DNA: TGTGCCAGCAGTTTACCAGGGGCGCGTGCTGTGCAGTACTTC.

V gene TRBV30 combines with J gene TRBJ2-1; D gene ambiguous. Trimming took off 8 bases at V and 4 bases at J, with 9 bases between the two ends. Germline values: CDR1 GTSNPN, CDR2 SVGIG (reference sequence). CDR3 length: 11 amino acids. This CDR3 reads CAGTVYNEQFF. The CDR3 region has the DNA TGTGCCGGTACCGTTTACAATGAGCAGTTCTTC. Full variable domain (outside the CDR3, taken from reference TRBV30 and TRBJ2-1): SQTIHQWPATLVQPVGSPLSLECTVEGTSNPNLYWYRQAAGRGLQLLFYSVGIGQISSEVPQNLSASRPQDRQFILSSKKLLLSDSGFYLCAGTVYNEQFFGPGTRLTVL.

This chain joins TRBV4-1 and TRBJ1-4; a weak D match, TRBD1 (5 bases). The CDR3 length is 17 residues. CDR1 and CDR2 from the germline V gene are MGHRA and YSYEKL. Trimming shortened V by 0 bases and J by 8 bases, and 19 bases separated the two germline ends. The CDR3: CASSQESGPGIEEKLFF. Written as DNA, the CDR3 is TGCGCCAGCAGCCAAGAGTCAGGGCCGGGGATAGAGGAAAAACTGTTTTTT.

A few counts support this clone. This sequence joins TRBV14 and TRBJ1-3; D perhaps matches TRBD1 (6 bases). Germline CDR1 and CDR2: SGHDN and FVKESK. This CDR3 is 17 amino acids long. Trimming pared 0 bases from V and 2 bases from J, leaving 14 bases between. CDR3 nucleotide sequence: TGTGCCAGCAGCCAAGAAACAGGGTATTCACCTGGAAACACCATATATTTT. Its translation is CASSQETGYSPGNTIYF.

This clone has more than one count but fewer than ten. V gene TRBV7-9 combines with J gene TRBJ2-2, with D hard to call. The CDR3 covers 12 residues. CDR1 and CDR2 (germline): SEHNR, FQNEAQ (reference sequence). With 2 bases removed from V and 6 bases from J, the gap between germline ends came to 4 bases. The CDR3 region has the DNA TGTGCCAGCAGCTTATCGTCCGGGGAGCTGTTTTTT. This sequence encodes CASSLSSGELFF.

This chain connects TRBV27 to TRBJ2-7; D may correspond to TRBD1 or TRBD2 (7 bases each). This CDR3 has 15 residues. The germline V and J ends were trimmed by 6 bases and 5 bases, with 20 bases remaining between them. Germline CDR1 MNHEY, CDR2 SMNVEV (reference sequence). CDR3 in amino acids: CASRGRGRSTDEQYF. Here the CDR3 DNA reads TGTGCCAGCAGGGGGAGGGGGCGATCCACGGACGAGCAGTACTTC.

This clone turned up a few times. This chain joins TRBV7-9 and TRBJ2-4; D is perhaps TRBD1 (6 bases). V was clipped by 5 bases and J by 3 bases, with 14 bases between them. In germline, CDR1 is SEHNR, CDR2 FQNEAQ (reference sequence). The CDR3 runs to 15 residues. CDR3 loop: CASSHRVVGKNIQYF. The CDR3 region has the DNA TGTGCCAGCAGCCACAGGGTTGTTGGCAAAAACATTCAGTACTTC.

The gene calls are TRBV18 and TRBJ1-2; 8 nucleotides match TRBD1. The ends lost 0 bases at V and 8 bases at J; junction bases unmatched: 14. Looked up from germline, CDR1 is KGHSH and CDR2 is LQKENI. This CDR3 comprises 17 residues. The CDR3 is CASSPPDRVPKFGGYTF. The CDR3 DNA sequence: TGTGCCAGCTCACCACCGGACAGGGTCCCTAAGTTTGGCGGCTACACCTTC.

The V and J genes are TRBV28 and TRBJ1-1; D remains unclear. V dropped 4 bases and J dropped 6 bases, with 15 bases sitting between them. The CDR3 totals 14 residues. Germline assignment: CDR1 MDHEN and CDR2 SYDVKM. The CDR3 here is CASSSPARVAEAFF. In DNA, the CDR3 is TGTGCCAGCAGTTCCCCGGCCCGTGTGGCTGAAGCTTTCTTT.

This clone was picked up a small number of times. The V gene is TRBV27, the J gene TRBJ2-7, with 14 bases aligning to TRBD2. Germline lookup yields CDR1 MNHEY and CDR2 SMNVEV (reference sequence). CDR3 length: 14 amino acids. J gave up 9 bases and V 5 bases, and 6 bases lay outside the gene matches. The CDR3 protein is CASSTGTSGSVQYF. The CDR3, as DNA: TGTGCCAGCAGTACCGGGACTAGCGGGAGCGTGCAGTACTTC.

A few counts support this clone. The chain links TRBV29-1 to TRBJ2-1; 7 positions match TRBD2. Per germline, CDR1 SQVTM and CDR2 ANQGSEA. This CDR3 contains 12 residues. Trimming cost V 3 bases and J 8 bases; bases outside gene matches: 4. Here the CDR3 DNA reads TGCAGCGTTGAGGGGGGGAGCGATGAGCAGTTCTTC. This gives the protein CSVEGGSDEQFF.

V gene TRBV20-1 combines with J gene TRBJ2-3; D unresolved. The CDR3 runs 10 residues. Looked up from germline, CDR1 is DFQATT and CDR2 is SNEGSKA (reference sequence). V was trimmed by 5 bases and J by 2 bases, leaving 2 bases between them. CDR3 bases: TGCAGTGCTGACACAGATACGCAGTATTTT. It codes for CSADTDTQYF.

CDR3 coding DNA: TGTGCCTGGAGTCTCAGGGTGCCGGAGACCCAGTACTTC. It encodes CAWSLRVPETQYF. The chain couples TRBV30 to TRBJ2-5; D is perhaps TRBD1 (5 bases). Between the trimmed V and J ends, which lost 2 bases and 5 bases, there was a span of 12 bases. The CDR3 consists of 13 residues. CDR1 GTSNPN and CDR2 SVGIG come from the germline V gene (reference sequence).

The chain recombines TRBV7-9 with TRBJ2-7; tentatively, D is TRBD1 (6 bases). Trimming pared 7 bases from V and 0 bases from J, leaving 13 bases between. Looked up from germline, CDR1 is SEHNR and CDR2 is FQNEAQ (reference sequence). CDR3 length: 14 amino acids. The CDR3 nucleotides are TGTGCCAGCACCGGACAGTGGAGCTCCTACGAGCAGTACTTC. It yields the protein CASTGQWSSYEQYF.

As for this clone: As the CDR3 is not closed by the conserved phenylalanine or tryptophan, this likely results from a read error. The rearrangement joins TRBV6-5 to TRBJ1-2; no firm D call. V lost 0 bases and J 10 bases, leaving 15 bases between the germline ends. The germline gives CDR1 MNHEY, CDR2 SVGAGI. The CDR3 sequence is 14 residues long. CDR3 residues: CASSYSSTNSHYTL. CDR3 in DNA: TGTGCCAGCAGTTACTCGAGCACTAACTCCCACTACACCCTC.

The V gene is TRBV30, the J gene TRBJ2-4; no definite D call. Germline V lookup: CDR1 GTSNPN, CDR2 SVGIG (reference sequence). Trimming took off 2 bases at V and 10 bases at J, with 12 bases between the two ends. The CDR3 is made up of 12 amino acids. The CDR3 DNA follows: TGTGCCTGGAGTCGGGTCACACCGATTCAGTACTTC. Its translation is CAWSRVTPIQYF.

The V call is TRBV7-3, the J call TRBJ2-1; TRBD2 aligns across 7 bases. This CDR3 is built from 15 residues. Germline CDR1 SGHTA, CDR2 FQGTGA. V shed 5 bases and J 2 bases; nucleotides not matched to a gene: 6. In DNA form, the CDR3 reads TGTGCCAGCAGCCCGAGGGCGGGAGCCTACAATGAGCAGTTCTTC. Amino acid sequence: CASSPRAGAYNEQFF.

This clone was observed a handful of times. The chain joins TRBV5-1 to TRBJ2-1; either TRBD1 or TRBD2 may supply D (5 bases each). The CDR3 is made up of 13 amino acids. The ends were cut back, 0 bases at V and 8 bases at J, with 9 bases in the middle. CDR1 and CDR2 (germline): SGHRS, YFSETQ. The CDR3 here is CASSLVRGHEQFF. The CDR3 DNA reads TGCGCCAGCAGCTTGGTCCGGGGCCATGAGCAGTTCTTC. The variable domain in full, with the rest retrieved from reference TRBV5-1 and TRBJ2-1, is KAGVTQTPRYLIKTRGQQVTLSCSPISGHRSVSWYQQTPGQGLQFLFEYFSETQRNKGNFPGRFSGRQFSNSRSEMNVSTLELGDSALYLCASSLVRGHEQFFGPGTRLTVL.

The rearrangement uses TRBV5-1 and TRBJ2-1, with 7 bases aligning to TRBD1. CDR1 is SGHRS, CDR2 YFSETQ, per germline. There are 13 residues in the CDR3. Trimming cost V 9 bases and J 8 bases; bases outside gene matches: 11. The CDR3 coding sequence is TGCGCCACCTCGACAGGGAGTATCGATGAGCAGTTCTTC. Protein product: CATSTGSIDEQFF. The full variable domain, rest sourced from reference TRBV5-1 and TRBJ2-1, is KAGVTQTPRYLIKTRGQQVTLSCSPISGHRSVSWYQQTPGQGLQFLFEYFSETQRNKGNFPGRFSGRQFSNSRSEMNVSTLELGDSALYLCATSTGSIDEQFFGPGTRLTVL.

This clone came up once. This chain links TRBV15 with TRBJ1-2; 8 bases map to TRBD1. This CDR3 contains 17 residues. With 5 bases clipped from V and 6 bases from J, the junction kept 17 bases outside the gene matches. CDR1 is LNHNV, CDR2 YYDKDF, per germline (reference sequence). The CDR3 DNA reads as TGTGCCACCAGCTCCACCCCGAGACAGGGGCTATGGGATGGCTACACCTTC. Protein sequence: CATSSTPRQGLWDGYTF.

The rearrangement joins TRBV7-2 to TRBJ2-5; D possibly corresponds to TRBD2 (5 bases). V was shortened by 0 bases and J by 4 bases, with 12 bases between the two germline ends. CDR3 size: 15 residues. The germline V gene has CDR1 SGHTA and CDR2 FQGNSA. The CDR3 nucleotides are TGTGCCAGCAGCTTAGCCGCCGGGGTAGGAGAGACCCAGTACTTC. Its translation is CASSLAAGVGETQYF.

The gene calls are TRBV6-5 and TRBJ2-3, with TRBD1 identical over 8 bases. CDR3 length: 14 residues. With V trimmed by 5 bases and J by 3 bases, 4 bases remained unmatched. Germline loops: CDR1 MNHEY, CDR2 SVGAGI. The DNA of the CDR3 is TGTGCCAGCAGTCATCGACAGGGGACAGATACGCAGTATTTT. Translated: CASSHRQGTDTQYF.

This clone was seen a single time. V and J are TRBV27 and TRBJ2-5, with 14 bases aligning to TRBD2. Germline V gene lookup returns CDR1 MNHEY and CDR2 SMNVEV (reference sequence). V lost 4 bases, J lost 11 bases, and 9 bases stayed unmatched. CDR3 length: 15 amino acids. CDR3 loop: CASSSGGLAGVEQYF. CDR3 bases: TGTGCCAGCAGTTCCGGGGGACTAGCGGGAGTTGAGCAGTACTTC.

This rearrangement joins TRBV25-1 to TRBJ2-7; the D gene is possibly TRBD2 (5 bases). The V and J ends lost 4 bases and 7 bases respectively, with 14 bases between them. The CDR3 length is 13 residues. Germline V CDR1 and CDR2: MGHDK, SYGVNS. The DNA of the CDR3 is TGTGCCAGCAGTGCCGACTACCCCTGGGAGCAGTACTTC. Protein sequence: CASSADYPWEQYF.

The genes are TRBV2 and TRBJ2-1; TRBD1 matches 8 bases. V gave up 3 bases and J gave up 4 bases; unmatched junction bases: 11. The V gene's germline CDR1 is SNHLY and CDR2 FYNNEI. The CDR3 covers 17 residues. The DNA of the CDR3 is TGTGCCAGCAGTGAGGCCCCCCCGGGACAGGAGTACAATGAGCAGTTCTTC. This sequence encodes CASSEAPPGQEYNEQFF.

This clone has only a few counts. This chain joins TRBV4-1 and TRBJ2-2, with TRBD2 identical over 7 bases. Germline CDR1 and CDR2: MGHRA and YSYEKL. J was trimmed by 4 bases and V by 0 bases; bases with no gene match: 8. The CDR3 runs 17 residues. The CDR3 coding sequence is TGCGCCAGCAGCCAAGATAGGGGAGGGGCAACCACCGGGGAGCTGTTTTTT. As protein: CASSQDRGGATTGELFF.

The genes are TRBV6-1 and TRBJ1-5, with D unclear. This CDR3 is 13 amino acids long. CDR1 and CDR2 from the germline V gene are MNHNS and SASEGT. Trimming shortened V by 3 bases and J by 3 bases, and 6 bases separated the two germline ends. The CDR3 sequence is CASSEGYNQPQHF. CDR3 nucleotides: TGTGCCAGCAGTGAGGGGTACAATCAGCCCCAGCATTTT.

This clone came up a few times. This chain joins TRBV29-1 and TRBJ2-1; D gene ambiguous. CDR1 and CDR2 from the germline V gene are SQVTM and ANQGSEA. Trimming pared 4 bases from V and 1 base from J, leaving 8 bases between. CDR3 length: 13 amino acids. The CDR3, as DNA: TGCAGCGTTGCTTTAGGGTCCTACAATGAGCAGTTCTTC. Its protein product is CSVALGSYNEQFF.